Listed here are 5 T cell receptor beta chains from one sample, sequenced in a study of spatial heterogeneity in lung cancer (dated by TCRdb to about 2019). Library preparation used 5' RACE. Sequencing took place on a NextSeq 500. TCRdb reran the public reads through fastp at Q25 and MiXCR, keeping productive beta chains. Identical CDR3 protein sequences are pooled into one entry, listed with their most common genes and DNA. The sample table holds tens of thousands of distinct CDR3 sequences, of which approximately 8.2% were seen once. In total, the top ten clones hold less than 9% of the sample. This specimen's time point label, interpreted: sample taken at primary tumor resection. Whole RNA extracted from tumor and nontumor lung tissue, or from cryopreserved PBMC samples, was used for TCR sequencing without cell sorting. The source was PBMCs, collected at surgery. The source of these receptors is a male donor with early-stage non-small cell lung cancer.

This chain's CDR3 is CATRVSSPNQPQHF. CDR3 nucleotides: TGTGCCACCAGGGTCAGCTCACCTAATCAGCCCCAGCATTTT. V usage is TRBV15 and J usage is TRBJ1-5; the D is unclear. The CDR3 runs to 14 residues. V shed 6 bases and J shed 4 bases, with 13 bases lying between them. Germline V CDR1 and CDR2: LNHNV, YYDKDF (reference sequence).

In nucleotides, the CDR3 is TGTGCCAGCGGGGGCCCCATTTCTCCCTCCTACGAGCAGTACTTC. Its translation: CASGGPISPSYEQYF. The chain is built from TRBV6-2 or TRBV6-3 and TRBJ2-7; tentative D call: TRBD1 (6 bases). CDR3 length: 15 residues. V was cut by 8 bases and J by 0 bases, with 17 bases left in between. CDR1 is MNHEY and CDR2 is SVGEGT in the germline V gene.

J is TRBJ2-7 and V is TRBV7-9; D unclear. Germline V gene data show CDR1 as SEHNR and CDR2 as FQNEAQ (reference sequence). V was cut by 1 base and J by 4 bases, with 11 bases left in between. The CDR3 is 14 residues long. The CDR3 here is CASSLVHNPYEQYF. CDR3 bases: TGTGCCAGCAGCTTAGTACACAACCCGTACGAGCAGTACTTC.

V and J are TRBV7-2 and TRBJ2-6; perhaps TRBD2 as D (7 bases). CDR1 and CDR2 (germline): SGHTA, FQGNSA. V dropped 1 base and J dropped 2 bases, with 9 bases sitting between them. The CDR3 is made up of 16 amino acids. The CDR3 loop reads CASSLEGGPGANVLTF. The CDR3 DNA is TGTGCCAGCAGCTTAGAGGGGGGGCCTGGGGCCAACGTCCTGACTTTC. The full variable domain, with the rest looked up from reference TRBV7-2 and TRBJ2-6, is GAGVSQSPSNKVTEKGKDVELRCDPISGHTALYWYRQSLGQGLEFLIYFQGNSAPDKSGLPSDRFSAERTGGSVSTLTIQRTQQEDSAVYLCASSLEGGPGANVLTFGAGSRLTVL.

This sequence joins TRBV29-1 and TRBJ2-3; D perhaps matches TRBD2 (7 bases). CDR1 and CDR2 from the germline V gene are SQVTM and ANQGSEA. The length of the CDR3 is 11 residues. The V end was cut by 4 bases, the J end by 10 bases, with 12 bases between. CDR3 coding DNA: TGCAGCGTTGGGGGGGGCGAAGCGCAGTATTTT. Translating it yields CSVGGGEAQYF.